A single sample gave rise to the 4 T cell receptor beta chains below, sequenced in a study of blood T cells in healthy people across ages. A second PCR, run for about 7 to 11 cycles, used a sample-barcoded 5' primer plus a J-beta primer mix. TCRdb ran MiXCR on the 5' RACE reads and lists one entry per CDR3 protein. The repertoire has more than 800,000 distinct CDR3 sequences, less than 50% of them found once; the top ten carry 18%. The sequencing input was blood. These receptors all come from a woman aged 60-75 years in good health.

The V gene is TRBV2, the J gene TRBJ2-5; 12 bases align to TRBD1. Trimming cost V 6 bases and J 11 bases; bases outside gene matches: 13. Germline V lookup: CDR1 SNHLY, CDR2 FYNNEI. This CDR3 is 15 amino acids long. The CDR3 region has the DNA TGTGCCAGCAGAGCACCGGGACAGGGGGCAGGGGAGCAGTACTTC. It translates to CASRAPGQGAGEQYF. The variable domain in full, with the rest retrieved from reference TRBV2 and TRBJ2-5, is EPEVTQTPSHQVTQMGQEVILRCVPISNHLYFYWYRQILGQKVEFLVSFYNNEISEKSEIFDDQFSVERPDGSNFTLKIRSTKLEDSAMYFCASRAPGQGAGEQYFGPGTRLLVL.

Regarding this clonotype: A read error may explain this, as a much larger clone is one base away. The CDR3: CASSLAQGDGYTF. CDR3 in DNA: TGCGCCAGCAGCTTGGCCCAGGGAGATGGCTACACCTTC. The chain uses TRBV5-1 and TRBJ1-2; weak D call: TRBD1 (5 bases). Trimming took off 0 bases at V and 6 bases at J, with 9 bases between the two ends. The CDR3 spans 13 residues. CDR1 and CDR2 (germline): SGHRS, YFSETQ.

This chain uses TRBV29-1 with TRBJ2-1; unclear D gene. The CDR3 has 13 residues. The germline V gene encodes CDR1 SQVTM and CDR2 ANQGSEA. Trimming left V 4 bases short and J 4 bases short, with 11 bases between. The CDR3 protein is CSVARGIYNEQFF. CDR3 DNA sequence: TGCAGCGTTGCACGCGGAATTTACAATGAGCAGTTCTTC.

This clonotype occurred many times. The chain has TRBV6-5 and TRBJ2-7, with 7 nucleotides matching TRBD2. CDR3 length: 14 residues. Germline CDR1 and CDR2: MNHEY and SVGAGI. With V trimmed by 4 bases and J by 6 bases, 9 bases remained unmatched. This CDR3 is CASSSRTRTAEQYF. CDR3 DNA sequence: TGTGCCAGCAGTTCCCGGACTAGGACGGCCGAGCAGTACTTC.